The 27 T cell receptor beta chains below all came from one sample that was sequenced in a study of blood T cell repertoires in COVID-19. TCRdb's copy holds only in-frame clones and misses some; the assay was immunoSEQ multiplex PCR. The sample contains about 150,000 clones, over 75% of which appear only once. The sample consisted of peripheral blood. These receptors came from a man between 18 and 29 years old with COVID-19, enrolled during active disease.

The J gene is TRBJ1-5, the V gene TRBV19; tentative D call: TRBD1 (6 bases). This CDR3 comprises 13 residues. The germline V and J ends were trimmed by 10 bases and 6 bases, with 16 bases remaining between them. From germline, CDR1 is LNHDA and CDR2 SQIVND (reference sequence). The CDR3 sequence: CATGVEASQPQHF. The CDR3 coding sequence is TGTGCCACAGGGGTGGAGGCCAGTCAGCCCCAGCATTTT. Full variable domain (outside the CDR3, taken from reference TRBV19 and TRBJ1-5): DGGITQSPKYLFRKEGQNVTLSCEQNLNHDAMYWYRQDPGQGLRLIYYSQIVNDFQKGDIAEGYSVSREKKESFPLTVTSAQKNPTAFYLCATGVEASQPQHFGDGTRLSIL.

The V gene is TRBV19, the J gene TRBJ1-1, with D maybe TRBD1 (5 bases). This CDR3 contains 16 residues. From germline, CDR1 is LNHDA and CDR2 SQIVND (reference sequence). Trimming removed 0 bases from V and 0 bases from J, with 11 bases in between. The CDR3 is CASSIDDSFLNTEAFF. Written as DNA, the CDR3 is TGTGCCAGTAGTATAGACGACAGCTTCCTGAACACTGAAGCTTTCTTT.

The CDR3 coding sequence is TGTGCCAGCAGCCAAGTTTTATGGGACTCCCAAGAGACCCAGTACTTC. Amino acids: CASSQVLWDSQETQYF. This chain connects TRBV3-1 (or the pseudogene TRBV3-2) to TRBJ2-5, with D possibly matching TRBD2 (6 bases). V was cut by 1 base and J by 1 base, with 13 bases left in between. CDR1 LGHDT and CDR2 YNNKEL come from the germline V gene (reference sequence). This CDR3 comprises 16 residues.

V and J are TRBV4-2 and TRBJ2-7; 9 nucleotides line up with TRBD1. The V gene's germline CDR1 is LGHNA and CDR2 YNFKEQ. After removal of 1 base from V and 6 bases from J, the junction contained 7 bases not matched to a gene. The CDR3 sequence is 15 residues long. Here the CDR3 reads CASSQGYRGRREQYF. DNA of the CDR3: TGTGCCAGCAGCCAAGGGTACAGGGGGCGTCGCGAGCAGTACTTC.

The rearrangement joins TRBV29-1 to TRBJ1-2; D unresolved. V gave up 4 bases and J gave up 2 bases, with 8 bases separating them. CDR1 is SQVTM, CDR2 ANQGSEA, per germline. The CDR3 loop spans 12 amino acids. Here the CDR3 reads CSVVAHNYGYTF. CDR3 nucleotide sequence: TGCAGCGTTGTGGCACACAACTATGGCTACACCTTC.

CDR3 loop: CASSPREQGEQFF. CDR3 coding DNA: TGTGCCAGCAGTCCCCGGGAGCAAGGTGAGCAGTTCTTC. The gene calls are TRBV12-3 or TRBV12-4 and TRBJ2-1; D is perhaps TRBD2 (6 bases). V was trimmed by 5 bases and J by 9 bases, leaving 14 bases between them. CDR3 length: 13 amino acids.

This clone was seen a single time. The V call is TRBV27, the J call TRBJ2-1; 10 bases agree with TRBD2. Germline V gene sequence: CDR1 MNHEY, CDR2 SMNVEV (reference sequence). The CDR3 totals 17 residues. V lost 4 bases and J lost 3; bases outside the gene matches: 9. The CDR3 spells CASSSHSGTSDYNEQFF. The DNA of the CDR3 is TGTGCCAGCAGTTCCCATTCCGGGACTAGCGACTACAATGAGCAGTTCTTC.

This chain links TRBV7-2 with TRBJ2-1; 10 positions match TRBD2. V was pared by 2 bases and J by 12 bases, with 7 bases of the junction left unmatched. The CDR3 is 14 amino acids. In germline, CDR1 is SGHTA, CDR2 FQGNSA. CDR3: CASSLRLAGVGQFF. The DNA of the CDR3 is TGTGCCAGCAGCTTAAGGCTAGCGGGAGTGGGGCAGTTCTTC. The full variable domain, completed using reference TRBV7-2 and TRBJ2-1, is GAGVSQSPSNKVTEKGKDVELRCDPISGHTALYWYRQSLGQGLEFLIYFQGNSAPDKSGLPSDRFSAERTGGSVSTLTIQRTQQEDSAVYLCASSLRLAGVGQFFGPGTRLTVL.

V gene TRBV3-1 (or the pseudogene TRBV3-2) combines with J gene TRBJ1-1; a possible D gene is TRBD1 (6 bases). CDR3 length: 15 amino acids. V was cut by 4 bases and J by 7 bases, with 19 bases left in between. In germline, CDR1 is LGHDT, CDR2 YNNKEL (reference sequence). For the CDR3, the DNA is TGTGCCAGCAGCCTCAAAAAGGGGGGGTGCGGTGAAGCTTTCTTT. Its protein is CASSLKKGGCGEAFF.

V and J are TRBV19 and TRBJ1-5; D gene uncertain. The CDR3 is made up of 12 amino acids. CDR1 and CDR2 from the germline V gene are LNHDA and SQIVND (reference sequence). V was cut by 5 bases and J by 5 bases, with 7 bases left in between. The CDR3: CASSFADQPQHF. The CDR3, as DNA: TGTGCCAGTAGTTTTGCAGATCAGCCCCAGCATTTT.

V is TRBV2 and J is TRBJ2-3, with 11 bases lining up with TRBD2. Trimming removed 7 bases from V and 5 bases from J; junction bases left unmatched: 11. The CDR3 runs 16 residues. Germline V lookup: CDR1 SNHLY, CDR2 FYNNEI. CDR3 bases: TGTGCCAGCATGATACTAGCGGGAGCTAACGTAGATACGCAGTATTTT. It translates to CASMILAGANVDTQYF.

V is TRBV12-3 or TRBV12-4 and J is TRBJ2-3; maybe TRBD1 (5 bases). Trimming shortened V by 6 bases and J by 9 bases, and 10 bases separated the two germline ends. The CDR3 consists of 11 residues. In nucleotides, the CDR3 is TGTGCCAGCAGCCCAGGGCTGACGCAGTATTTT. Translating it yields CASSPGLTQYF.

V gene TRBV4-2 combines with J gene TRBJ2-7; D is undetermined. V gave up 3 bases and J gave up 4 bases, with 10 bases separating them. Germline values: CDR1 LGHNA, CDR2 YNFKEQ. The CDR3 length is 13 residues. CDR3 bases: TGTGCCAGCAGCCAGACCAGGCGTTACGAGCAGTACTTC. It translates to CASSQTRRYEQYF.

The chain combines TRBV6-2 or TRBV6-3 with TRBJ2-7; 12 positions agree with TRBD2. This CDR3 contains 15 residues. V lost 5 bases to trimming and J lost 5 bases; unmatched junction nucleotides: 7. From germline, CDR1 is MNHEY and CDR2 SVGEGT. The CDR3 region has the DNA TGTGCCAGCAGTCAGACTAGCGGGAGTCCCCACGAGCAGTACTTC. The encoded protein is CASSQTSGSPHEQYF.

A note on this clone: One end of the junction does not line up with germline, which may come from a read error. The chain uses TRBV15 and TRBJ1-4; D unresolved. Germline loops: CDR1 LNHNV, CDR2 YYDKDF (reference sequence). The length of the CDR3 is 15 residues. The CDR3 loop is CATSRDGRVWEKLLF. The CDR3 DNA is TGTGCCACCAGCAGAGATGGGAGGGTCTGGGAAAAACTGCTTTTT.

The chain recombines TRBV7-3 with TRBJ2-2; maybe TRBD2 (5 bases). CDR1 and CDR2 (germline): SGHTA, FQGTGA. The CDR3 has 13 amino acids. Trimming stripped 2 bases from V and 6 bases from J, with 7 bases between. As DNA, the CDR3 is TGTGCCAGCAGCTTAGGCGGGTCCGGGGAGCTGTTTTTT. As protein: CASSLGGSGELFF. Full variable domain (outside the CDR3, taken from reference TRBV7-3 and TRBJ2-2): GAGVSQTPSNKVTEKGKYVELRCDPISGHTALYWYRQSLGQGPEFLIYFQGTGAADDSGLPNDRFFAVRPEGSVSTLKIQRTERGDSAVYLCASSLGGSGELFFGEGSRLTVL.

This clone was counted only a few times. The chain carries TRBV28 and TRBJ2-2; maybe TRBD2 (5 bases). Germline CDR1 MDHEN, CDR2 SYDVKM. Trimming removed 1 base from V and 2 bases from J, with 11 bases in between. The CDR3 is made up of 16 amino acids. The CDR3 nucleotides read TGTGCCAGCAGTTTATACCGGACTGTCAACACCGGGGAGCTGTTTTTT. Its translation is CASSLYRTVNTGELFF. The variable domain in full, completed from reference TRBV28 and TRBJ2-2, reads DVKVTQSSRYLVKRTGEKVFLECVQDMDHENMFWYRQDPGLGLRLIYFSYDVKMKEKGDIPEGYSVSREKKERFSLILESASTNQTSMYLCASSLYRTVNTGELFFGEGSRLTVL.

CDR3 nucleotides: TGTGCCAGCAGCTTCCGGACAGTGAACACCGGGGAGCTGTTTTTT. Translating it yields CASSFRTVNTGELFF. This chain links TRBV7-2 with TRBJ2-2; perhaps TRBD1 as D (6 bases). The CDR3 is 15 residues long. Trimming took off 3 bases at V and 1 base at J, with 9 bases between the two ends. Germline assignment: CDR1 SGHTA and CDR2 FQGNSA. Together with reference TRBV7-2 and TRBJ2-2, the CDR3 gives the full variable domain: GAGVSQSPSNKVTEKGKDVELRCDPISGHTALYWYRQSLGQGLEFLIYFQGNSAPDKSGLPSDRFSAERTGGSVSTLTIQRTQQEDSAVYLCASSFRTVNTGELFFGEGSRLTVL.

The genes are TRBV6-2 or TRBV6-3 and TRBJ2-3; tentatively, D is TRBD1 (6 bases). CDR1 and CDR2 from the germline V gene are MNHEY and SVGEGT. CDR3 size: 14 residues. V dropped 6 bases and J dropped 2 bases, with 12 bases sitting between them. CDR3 protein: CASSLDSFTDTQYF. CDR3 DNA sequence: TGTGCCAGCAGCCTGGACAGTTTCACAGATACGCAGTATTTT.

There are a few counts of this clone. The chain combines TRBV7-9 with TRBJ1-2; weak D call: TRBD1 (5 bases). The CDR3 is 14 residues long. Germline assignment: CDR1 SEHNR and CDR2 FQNEAQ (reference sequence). With 1 base removed from V and 6 bases from J, the gap between germline ends came to 12 bases. The CDR3 DNA follows: TGTGCCAGCAGCTTAGGGCAGGGCTCTAATGGCTACACCTTC. Protein sequence: CASSLGQGSNGYTF.

The chain uses TRBV19 and TRBJ1-5; D call uncertain. This CDR3 has 18 residues. Germline V gene sequence: CDR1 LNHDA, CDR2 SQIVND (reference sequence). Deletions cut 3 bases from V and 1 base from J, with 19 bases between. In DNA form, the CDR3 reads TGTGCCAGTAGTATCCCACTCAGTAAAGGAGAAAGCAATCAGCCCCAGCATTTT. Translation gives CASSIPLSKGESNQPQHF.

J is TRBJ2-1 and V is TRBV7-6; 11 bases are shared with TRBD2. J gave up 4 bases and V 5 bases, and 7 bases lay outside the gene matches. The CDR3 is 16 amino acids. Germline values: CDR1 SGHVS, CDR2 FNYEAQ. The CDR3 bases are TGTGCCAGCAGCACAGCTAGCGGGAGGCCTTACAATGAGCAGTTCTTC. This encodes CASSTASGRPYNEQFF.

This chain links TRBV7-8 with TRBJ2-1; D possibly corresponds to TRBD2 (5 bases). V gave up 5 bases and J gave up 10 bases, with 15 bases separating them. The CDR3 extends over 13 amino acids. Germline CDR1 and CDR2: SGHVS and FQNEAQ. The CDR3: CASSVDSLEEQFF. DNA for the CDR3: TGTGCCAGCAGCGTGGACTCTCTGGAGGAGCAGTTCTTC.

The chain carries TRBV7-2 and TRBJ2-1; D possibly corresponds to TRBD2 (6 bases). The CDR3 sequence is 14 residues long. Germline V gene sequence: CDR1 SGHTA, CDR2 FQGNSA. Trimming removed 2 bases at V and 8 bases at J, with 13 bases between. The CDR3 loop reads CASSLSITSHEQFF. The CDR3 coding sequence is TGTGCCAGCAGCTTATCGATAACTAGCCATGAGCAGTTCTTC.

This chain links TRBV27 with TRBJ2-7; perhaps TRBD2 as D (5 bases). CDR3 length: 15 residues. Trimming pared 6 bases from V and 3 bases from J, leaving 18 bases between. Germline V gene data show CDR1 as MNHEY and CDR2 as SMNVEV (reference sequence). In nucleotides, the CDR3 is TGTGCCAGCAGGCGTAGCCGGGAACTGGACTACGAGCAGTACTTC. It is translated as CASRRSRELDYEQYF.

This rearrangement joins TRBV5-6 to TRBJ2-5, with a possible D match to TRBD1 (5 bases). The CDR3 is 14 residues long. Germline CDR1 SGHDT, CDR2 YYEEEE. The V and J ends lost 0 bases and 5 bases respectively, with 11 bases between them. In DNA form, the CDR3 reads TGTGCCAGCAGCTTGGCAGGGATTGAGGAGACCCAGTACTTC. Protein sequence: CASSLAGIEETQYF.

V is TRBV3-1 (or the pseudogene TRBV3-2) and J is TRBJ1-1; no firm D call. V was cut by 3 bases and J by 1 base, with 18 bases left in between. This CDR3 region has 17 residues. Germline CDR1 and CDR2: LGHDT and YNNKEL (reference sequence). In nucleotides, the CDR3 is TGTGCCAGCAGCCATGACCATGCGACGCAGGAGAACACTGAAGCTTTCTTT. This translates into CASSHDHATQENTEAFF.